The clone carrying this TCR beta chain was found a few times. The antigen remains undetermined. This specimen comes from a study of T-cell memory formation after mild COVID-19. Background on the study: TCR clusters showed largely donor specificity.

This CDR3 has 14 amino acids. Per the germline V gene, CDR1 is SGHRS and CDR2 is YFSETQ. Trimming cost V 6 bases and J 4 bases, with 13 bases left between them. One entry per CDR3 protein results from TCRdb running MiXCR on the 5' RACE reads. The table has about 430,000 distinct CDR3 sequences, approximately 24% seen once; the top ten hold roughly 8.9%. Study-wide findings and caveats: Later expanders leaned CD4+, whereas clones that contracted between day 15 and 85 were balanced CD4/CD8. Certain responding clones were present in pre-infection memory, suggesting participation of cross-reactive memory.

V and J are TRBV5-1 and TRBJ2-2, with D unclear. Sequences were obtained from PBMCs or a T cell subset sorted from them (not recorded which). This TCR was recovered from an adult woman who had mild COVID-19 (a few samples of this study predate the infection). Cell type and time point are not known. CDR3 residues: CASIAGLGTGELFF. CDR3 coding DNA: TGCGCCAGCATCGCTGGGTTAGGCACCGGGGAGCTGTTTTTT.